These 20 T cell receptor beta chains came from one sample sequenced in a study of cytomegalovirus exposure and HLA in healthy donors. Amplification used 60 Vbeta primers and 13 Jbeta primers. TCRdb's copy holds only in-frame clones and misses some; the assay was immunoSEQ multiplex PCR. This sample yields around 170,000 clones, of which over 80% are seen a single time; less than 2% belongs to the top ten. Sequencing was performed on PBMCs. These receptors were taken from a man in his forties or fifties in good health and CMV-seronegative.

The chain is built from TRBV6-5 and TRBJ2-1; tentative D call: TRBD2 (7 bases). Trimming shortened V by 6 bases and J by 0 bases, and 12 bases separated the two germline ends. The length of the CDR3 is 15 residues. Germline V lookup: CDR1 MNHEY, CDR2 SVGAGI. The CDR3 sequence is CASRGGDGSYNEQFF. The CDR3 nucleotides are TGTGCCAGCAGAGGGGGGGACGGCTCCTACAATGAGCAGTTCTTC.

The chain couples TRBV6-5 to TRBJ1-3; a weak D match, TRBD1 (5 bases). CDR1 and CDR2 from the germline V gene are MNHEY and SVGAGI. CDR3 size: 12 residues. The chain's CDR3 is CATAGLGNTIYF. CDR3 coding DNA: TGTGCGACAGCAGGCCTTGGAAACACCATATATTTT.

The chain combines TRBV5-1 with TRBJ2-1, with 8 nucleotides matching TRBD2. Looked up from germline, CDR1 is SGHRS and CDR2 is YFSETQ. This CDR3 is built from 17 residues. V was pared by 5 bases and J by 0 bases, with 10 bases of the junction left unmatched. CDR3 amino acids: CASRASGYISSYNEQFF. The CDR3 bases are TGCGCCAGCAGGGCTAGCGGGTATATTAGCTCCTACAATGAGCAGTTCTTC.

This clone was detected a few times. The gene calls are TRBV18 and TRBJ2-3; 11 bases align to TRBD2. V lost 3 bases and J lost 0; bases outside the gene matches: 2. The CDR3 is made up of 16 amino acids. Germline V gives CDR1 KGHSH, CDR2 LQKENI. CDR3: CASSPRTSGSTDTQYF. The CDR3 nucleotides are TGTGCCAGCTCACCGCGGACTAGCGGGAGCACAGATACGCAGTATTTT.

The chain employs TRBV5-6 and TRBJ1-1, with no clear D. This CDR3 has 13 amino acids. Germline V gives CDR1 SGHDT, CDR2 YYEEEE. V dropped 4 bases and J dropped 3 bases, with 10 bases sitting between them. As DNA, the CDR3 is TGTGCCAGCAGCCTACCCGACTACACTGAAGCTTTCTTT. It encodes CASSLPDYTEAFF.

This clone turned up a few times. This chain uses TRBV28 with TRBJ1-1; TRBD1 matches 7 bases. The germline V gene encodes CDR1 MDHEN and CDR2 SYDVKM. Trimming removed 6 bases from V and 4 bases from J; junction bases left unmatched: 8. The CDR3 is 14 amino acids. CDR3 sequence reads: CASRQGLDFTEAFF. The CDR3 DNA reads TGTGCCAGCAGACAGGGGCTCGACTTCACTGAAGCTTTCTTT.

The rearrangement joins TRBV9 to TRBJ2-7; D may be TRBD1 (6 bases). The V end was cut by 0 bases, the J end by 4 bases, with 11 bases between. CDR3 length: 14 amino acids. CDR1 SGDLS and CDR2 YYNGEE come from the germline V gene. The CDR3, as DNA: TGTGCCAGCAGCGTAGCCACAGGGCTGTACGAGCAGTACTTC. It specifies CASSVATGLYEQYF.

The rearrangement links TRBV5-4 to TRBJ2-5; a possible D gene is TRBD1 (7 bases). Germline CDR1 reads SGHNT; CDR2 reads YYREEE (reference sequence). The CDR3 totals 12 residues. V dropped 10 bases and J dropped 9 bases, with 19 bases sitting between them. The CDR3 DNA reads TGTGCCGGAGGGGGCGCCCCCGGGCCCCAGTACTTC. Protein sequence: CAGGGAPGPQYF.

V and J are TRBV29-1 and TRBJ2-5, with a tentative D call TRBD2 (7 bases). The length of the CDR3 is 13 residues. Germline V gene data show CDR1 as SQVTM and CDR2 as ANQGSEA. The ends were cut back, 6 bases at V and 5 bases at J, with 16 bases in the middle. The CDR3 reads CSVGGGGLETQYF. The CDR3 DNA reads as TGCAGCGTCGGAGGGGGGGGGTTGGAGACCCAGTACTTC.

As DNA, the CDR3 is TGCAGCGCGCAACAGGGGGCATCTCAGCCCCAGCATTTT. Translation gives CSAQQGASQPQHF. The chain couples TRBV29-1 to TRBJ1-5, with TRBD1 matching over 9 bases. CDR3 size: 13 residues. Germline CDR1 reads SQVTM; CDR2 reads ANQGSEA. After removal of 7 bases from V and 6 bases from J, the junction contained 7 bases not matched to a gene.

The rearrangement links TRBV30 to TRBJ2-3, with 9 bases that match TRBD2. Germline CDR1 GTSNPN, CDR2 SVGIG (reference sequence). This CDR3 region has 14 residues. The trim removed 0 bases at V and 12 bases at J, leaving 10 bases unmatched. In DNA form, the CDR3 reads TGTGCCTGGAGTGTACAGGGACTAGCCCTTCCTCAGTATTTT. It is translated as CAWSVQGLALPQYF.

The chain links TRBV11-3 to TRBJ1-4; 7 nucleotides align to TRBD1. Germline CDR1 reads SGHNT; CDR2 reads YENEEA. Trimming at V came to 5 bases and at J to 8 bases, leaving 11 bases not matched to a gene. The CDR3 is made up of 15 amino acids. The CDR3 loop reads CASSLGTAKREKLFF. CDR3 coding DNA: TGTGCCAGCAGCCTCGGGACAGCCAAAAGGGAAAAACTGTTTTTT.

This chain connects TRBV5-1 to TRBJ2-7; D might be TRBD1 (5 bases). Looked up from germline, CDR1 is SGHRS and CDR2 is YFSETQ. The CDR3 is 14 amino acids. The V end lost 0 bases, the J end lost 3 bases, and 10 bases lay between the germline ends. Written as DNA, the CDR3 is TGCGCCAGCAGCTTGGCCACCGACAGCTACGAGCAGTACTTC. This gives the protein CASSLATDSYEQYF. The full variable domain, rest sourced from reference TRBV5-1 and TRBJ2-7, is KAGVTQTPRYLIKTRGQQVTLSCSPISGHRSVSWYQQTPGQGLQFLFEYFSETQRNKGNFPGRFSGRQFSNSRSEMNVSTLELGDSALYLCASSLATDSYEQYFGPGTRLTVT.

The chain employs TRBV28 and TRBJ2-3; 11 bases fit TRBD2. CDR1 MDHEN and CDR2 SYDVKM come from the germline V gene. The ends lost 10 bases at V and 6 bases at J; junction bases unmatched: 9. CDR3 length: 14 residues. The DNA for the CDR3 is TGTGCCAACTCACTAGCGGGAGTGAAGGATACGCAGTATTTT. Its protein product is CANSLAGVKDTQYF.

This clone was counted a few times. In nucleotides, the CDR3 is TGTGCCAGCAGCTTAGACACGCTCTATGGCTACACCTTC. This sequence encodes CASSLDTLYGYTF. The chain employs TRBV7-9 and TRBJ1-2; no firm D call. The V gene's germline CDR1 is SEHNR and CDR2 FQNEAQ (reference sequence). The CDR3 covers 13 residues. V was shortened by 1 base and J by 4 bases, with 7 bases between the two germline ends.

This clone was seen a handful of times. This chain links TRBV7-2 with TRBJ2-7; D gene unclear. The CDR3 has 13 amino acids. CDR1 is SGHTA and CDR2 is FQGNSA in the germline V gene. The germline V and J ends were trimmed by 2 bases and 4 bases, with 9 bases remaining between them. The CDR3 DNA reads as TGTGCCAGCAGCTTAAACCCTACTTACGAGCAGTACTTC. As protein: CASSLNPTYEQYF.

The rearrangement uses TRBV11-2 and TRBJ1-1; D is unclear. This CDR3 has 15 residues. Germline V gives CDR1 SGHAT, CDR2 FQNNGV. V shed 2 bases and J shed 1 base, with 11 bases lying between them. For the CDR3, the DNA is TGTGCCAGCAGCTTAAGCGGGCGGTCGAACACTGAAGCTTTCTTT. Its protein product is CASSLSGRSNTEAFF.

This clone has a single count. The CDR3 loop is CASSDTGQAGSGRVQETQYF. In nucleotides, the CDR3 is TGCGCCAGCAGCGACACGGGACAGGCGGGTAGCGGGAGGGTTCAAGAGACCCAGTACTTC. The rearrangement links TRBV23-1 to TRBJ2-5; TRBD2 aligns across 11 bases. TRBV23-1 is marked as an open reading frame, function uncertain. With 6 bases clipped from V and 2 bases from J, the junction kept 20 bases outside the gene matches. The CDR3 length is 20 residues.

This chain links TRBV5-4 with TRBJ1-1, with TRBD1 matching 7 bases. The CDR3 length is 15 residues. V lost 2 bases, J lost 7 bases, and 11 bases stayed unmatched. Germline-derived CDR1 and CDR2 are SGHNT and YYREEE (reference sequence). Written as DNA, the CDR3 is TGTGCCAGCAGCTTACAATTTACCGGGACAGTTGAAGCTTTCTTT. Translating gives CASSLQFTGTVEAFF.

V usage is TRBV10-2 and J usage is TRBJ1-1, with 9 positions matching TRBD1. Trimming removed 4 bases from V and 5 bases from J; junction bases left unmatched: 8. Per germline, CDR1 WSHSY and CDR2 SAAADI. This CDR3 contains 15 residues. CDR3 amino acids: CASSVTGGGGTEAFF. CDR3 coding DNA: TGCGCCAGCAGTGTAACAGGGGGCGGAGGGACTGAAGCTTTCTTT.